The next 26 T cell receptor beta chains were all read from a single sample in a study of blood T cell repertoires in COVID-19. Sequencing was performed with immunoSEQ multiplex PCR; in TCRdb, only in-frame clones are kept and a portion is missing. The profile shows 250,000 to 400,000 clones, about nine tenths of them singletons. The specimen sequenced was peripheral blood. The receptors originated from a man in his fifties or sixties with active or convalescent COVID-19.

The V gene is TRBV28, the J gene TRBJ1-1; D might be TRBD1 (6 bases). The germline V gene encodes CDR1 MDHEN and CDR2 SYDVKM. The germline V and J ends were trimmed by 1 base and 4 bases, with 10 bases remaining between them. This CDR3 comprises 14 residues. CDR3 region: CASSLSQGITEAFF. CDR3 nucleotide sequence: TGTGCCAGCAGTTTATCACAGGGAATCACTGAAGCTTTCTTT.

This sequence joins TRBV9 and TRBJ1-5; the match to TRBD1 covers 7 bases. Germline-derived CDR1 and CDR2 are SGDLS and YYNGEE. The CDR3 runs 13 residues. The trim removed 2 bases at V and 7 bases at J, leaving 3 bases unmatched. The CDR3 nucleotides are TGTGCCAGCAGCGTCACAGGGGAGCAGCCCCAGCATTTT. Its protein product is CASSVTGEQPQHF.

The chain recombines TRBV29-1 with TRBJ1-2; 9 bases agree with TRBD1. The CDR3 spans 12 residues. Germline-derived CDR1 and CDR2 are SQVTM and ANQGSEA. The ends lost 1 base at V and 8 bases at J; junction bases unmatched: 2. The CDR3, as DNA: TGCAGCGTTGAAGGGACAGGGGAAGGCTACACCTTC. It is translated as CSVEGTGEGYTF.

The chain links TRBV6-5 to TRBJ2-7; possible D gene TRBD1, 5 bases. V lost 2 bases, J lost 2 bases, and 13 bases lay in between. The germline V gene encodes CDR1 MNHEY and CDR2 SVGAGI. There are 15 residues in the CDR3. CDR3 in DNA: TGTGCCAGCAGTTACGGCCAGGGTGGGACCTACGAGCAGTACTTC. Amino acid sequence: CASSYGQGGTYEQYF.

This rearrangement joins TRBV6-2 or TRBV6-3 to TRBJ1-6, with 7 bases that match TRBD1. The CDR3 contains 15 residues. With V trimmed by 2 bases and J by 8 bases, 6 bases remained unmatched. CDR1 is MNHEY and CDR2 is SVGEGT in the germline V gene. CDR3 DNA sequence: TGTGCCAGCAGTTACCTCGGGACAGAAGATTCACCCCTCCACTTT. As protein: CASSYLGTEDSPLHF.

The chain recombines TRBV5-8 with TRBJ1-5; possible D gene TRBD1, 5 bases. Trimming cost V 5 bases and J 0 bases, with 12 bases left between them. Per germline, CDR1 SGHTS and CDR2 YDEGEE. The CDR3 length is 15 residues. The CDR3 bases are TGTGCCAGCAGGGTGGACACTTATAGCAATCAGCCCCAGCATTTT. This sequence encodes CASRVDTYSNQPQHF.

The genes are TRBV4-3 and TRBJ2-3; 10 nucleotides agree with TRBD2. J was trimmed by 4 bases and V by 4 bases; bases with no gene match: 11. Germline lookup yields CDR1 LGHNA and CDR2 YSLEER. This CDR3 contains 17 residues. In nucleotides, the CDR3 is TGCGCCAGCAGCCGACCATTCGGTAGCGGGGGGTCAGATACGCAGTATTTT. Amino acids: CASSRPFGSGGSDTQYF.

The chain joins TRBV11-1 to TRBJ2-5, with D hard to call. The CDR3 totals 11 residues. Germline V CDR1 and CDR2: SGHAT, FQDESV (reference sequence). Trimming took 4 bases from V and 5 from J, leaving 5 bases between them. The CDR3 here is CASSSPETQYF. DNA of the CDR3: TGTGCCAGCAGCTCCCCGGAGACCCAGTACTTC.

The chain links TRBV9 to TRBJ1-4; a weak D match, TRBD1 (6 bases). In germline, CDR1 is SGDLS, CDR2 YYNGEE. This CDR3 has 16 amino acids. The V gene lost 4 bases and the J gene lost 3 bases, with 16 bases spanning the gap. CDR3 in amino acids: CASSPRGGPPNEKLFF. CDR3 bases: TGTGCCAGCAGCCCCCGGGGGGGCCCTCCTAATGAAAAACTGTTTTTT.

The rearrangement links TRBV5-1 to TRBJ1-2; D not certain. V was shortened by 2 bases and J by 5 bases, with 10 bases between the two germline ends. The CDR3 totals 13 residues. Germline V lookup: CDR1 SGHRS, CDR2 YFSETQ. The CDR3 DNA sequence: TGCGCCAGCAGCTTCGAGTTTTCTTATGGCTACACCTTC. Its translation is CASSFEFSYGYTF.

In this sample, this clone turned up a few times. CDR3 in amino acids: CASSRQRSYGYTF. CDR3 bases: TGTGCCAGCAGCAGACAGAGATCCTATGGCTACACCTTC. This sequence joins TRBV11-2 and TRBJ1-2; a possible D gene is TRBD1 (5 bases). Trimming stripped 5 bases from V and 4 bases from J, with 11 bases between. CDR3 length: 13 residues. From germline, CDR1 is SGHAT and CDR2 FQNNGV.

V and J are TRBV29-1 and TRBJ1-5, with a possible D match to TRBD1 (5 bases). Trimming took 7 bases from V and 3 from J, leaving 13 bases between them. The CDR3 extends over 13 amino acids. Germline V gene data show CDR1 as SQVTM and CDR2 as ANQGSEA. DNA of the CDR3: TGCAGCGCCAGAGACAGTCCCAATCAGCCCCAGCATTTT. This codes for CSARDSPNQPQHF.

This clone was seen just once. This rearrangement joins TRBV10-1 to TRBJ1-1; 8 nucleotides line up with TRBD1. The CDR3 has 14 amino acids. After removal of 5 bases from V and 5 bases from J, the junction contained 7 bases not matched to a gene. Germline V gene lookup returns CDR1 WNHNN and CDR2 SYGVQD (reference sequence). CDR3 in amino acids: CASSPTGVRTEAFF. CDR3 sequence (DNA): TGCGCCAGCAGTCCGACAGGGGTGAGGACTGAAGCTTTCTTT.

This chain joins TRBV30 and TRBJ1-5, with 7 bases that match TRBD1. Per germline, CDR1 GTSNPN and CDR2 SVGIG (reference sequence). The CDR3 runs 15 residues. V gave up 0 bases and J gave up 6 bases; unmatched junction bases: 8. CDR3 sequence: CAWSVGRGRSQPQHF. The CDR3 coding sequence is TGTGCCTGGAGTGTAGGAAGGGGGCGGAGTCAGCCCCAGCATTTT. Based on the CDR3 plus reference TRBV30 and TRBJ1-5, the full variable domain is SQTIHQWPATLVQPVGSPLSLECTVEGTSNPNLYWYRQAAGRGLQLLFYSVGIGQISSEVPQNLSASRPQDRQFILSSKKLLLSDSGFYLCAWSVGRGRSQPQHFGDGTRLSIL.

This chain uses TRBV5-6 with TRBJ2-3; TRBD2 matches at 14 bases. The J segment lost 3 bases and the V segment lost 0 bases, leaving 9 bases of the junction unmatched. Looked up from germline, CDR1 is SGHDT and CDR2 is YYEEEE. The CDR3 runs to 19 residues. The CDR3 nucleotides are TGTGCCAGCAGCTTGGGCTGGGGGACTAGCGGGAGATGGACAGATACGCAGTATTTT. Translating it yields CASSLGWGTSGRWTDTQYF.

The chain joins TRBV18 to TRBJ2-4; unclear D gene. The germline V and J ends were trimmed by 5 bases and 9 bases, with 11 bases remaining between them. The CDR3 length is 12 residues. Germline V gives CDR1 KGHSH, CDR2 LQKENI. The CDR3 region has the DNA TGTGCCAGCTCAGCCACGCCCGGCATTCAGTACTTC. This codes for CASSATPGIQYF.

V is TRBV6-5 and J is TRBJ1-4; no firm D call. V shed 7 bases and J shed 6 bases, with 12 bases lying between them. The CDR3 extends over 13 amino acids. Per germline, CDR1 MNHEY and CDR2 SVGAGI. The DNA of the CDR3 is TGTGCCAGCAAAGTTGGACTGGATGAAAAACTGTTTTTT. The encoded protein is CASKVGLDEKLFF.

This chain links TRBV2 with TRBJ1-4, with 9 positions matching TRBD1. Looked up from germline, CDR1 is SNHLY and CDR2 is FYNNEI. V lost 2 bases, J lost 5 bases, and 3 bases stayed unmatched. The CDR3 spans 15 residues. Written as DNA, the CDR3 is TGTGCCAGCAGTGAAAGTGGGACAGGGAATGAAAAACTGTTTTTT. Its protein product is CASSESGTGNEKLFF.

This CDR3 reads CASSQQGEDSGNTIYF. Written as DNA, the CDR3 is TGTGCCAGCAGCCAACAAGGGGAGGACTCTGGAAACACCATATATTTT. This chain connects TRBV3-1 (or the pseudogene TRBV3-2) to TRBJ1-3; tentatively, D is TRBD1 (5 bases). Trimming stripped 2 bases from V and 0 bases from J, with 11 bases between. CDR1 is LGHDT and CDR2 is YNNKEL in the germline V gene (reference sequence). The CDR3 consists of 16 residues.

The chain carries TRBV15 and TRBJ1-4; 7 bases line up with TRBD1. Germline lookup yields CDR1 LNHNV and CDR2 YYDKDF (reference sequence). J gave up 7 bases and V 1 base, and 0 bases lay outside the gene matches. This CDR3 has 13 amino acids. The CDR3 DNA reads as TGTGCCACCAGCAGAGGGACAGGTGAAAAACTGTTTTTT. Amino acids: CATSRGTGEKLFF. The whole variable domain, remainder taken from reference TRBV15 and TRBJ1-4, is DAMVIQNPRYQVTQFGKPVTLSCSQTLNHNVMYWYQQKSSQAPKLLFHYYDKDFNNEADTPDNFQSRRPNTSFCFLDIRSPGLGDTAMYLCATSRGTGEKLFFGSGTQLSVL.

The chain joins TRBV2 to TRBJ1-6; D is unresolved. V was pared by 4 bases and J by 0 bases, with 7 bases between. Germline V gene data show CDR1 as SNHLY and CDR2 as FYNNEI. There are 15 residues in the CDR3. CDR3 region: CASSVQDSYNSPLHF. The CDR3 region has the DNA TGTGCCAGCAGTGTTCAGGACTCCTATAATTCACCCCTCCACTTT.

The CDR3 bases are TGTGCCAGCAGCCCGGGAGGGCTTAGCTATGGCTACACCTTC. Translated, it gives CASSPGGLSYGYTF. The J gene is TRBJ1-2, the V gene TRBV6-5, with D uncertain. Germline V lookup: CDR1 MNHEY, CDR2 SVGAGI. The CDR3 has 14 residues. V shed 6 bases and J shed 4 bases, with 15 bases lying between them.

The chain combines TRBV7-9 with TRBJ1-4; D not resolved. Germline lookup yields CDR1 SEHNR and CDR2 FQNEAQ (reference sequence). Trimming cost V 1 base and J 2 bases, with 5 bases left between them. CDR3 size: 14 residues. CDR3 coding DNA: TGTGCCAGCAGCTTAGTACGGACTAATGAAAAACTGTTTTTT. Residues: CASSLVRTNEKLFF.

This chain uses TRBV5-1 with TRBJ1-3; D call uncertain. CDR1 SGHRS and CDR2 YFSETQ come from the germline V gene. Trimming left V 4 bases short and J 0 bases short, with 8 bases between. This CDR3 has 14 residues. The CDR3 loop reads CASSPQSSGNTIYF. The CDR3 DNA reads as TGCGCCAGCAGCCCACAGAGCTCTGGAAACACCATATATTTT. The full variable domain, its missing parts supplied by reference TRBV5-1 and TRBJ1-3, is KAGVTQTPRYLIKTRGQQVTLSCSPISGHRSVSWYQQTPGQGLQFLFEYFSETQRNKGNFPGRFSGRQFSNSRSEMNVSTLELGDSALYLCASSPQSSGNTIYFGEGSWLTVV.

V gene TRBV2 combines with J gene TRBJ1-4; possibly TRBD1 for D (6 bases). V lost 6 bases and J 8 bases, leaving 16 bases between the germline ends. Germline assignment: CDR1 SNHLY and CDR2 FYNNEI. The CDR3 extends over 14 amino acids. The CDR3 loop is CASRAGEESEKLFF. The CDR3 DNA reads as TGTGCCAGCAGGGCAGGGGAAGAGTCCGAAAAACTGTTTTTT.

This chain uses TRBV7-8 with TRBJ2-2; 9 bases match TRBD2. Germline CDR1 reads SGHVS; CDR2 reads FQNEAQ. The CDR3 runs to 17 residues. V lost 3 bases and J lost 6; bases outside the gene matches: 11. CDR3 loop: CASSFIPTSGPAGELFF. The CDR3 coding sequence is TGTGCCAGCAGCTTCATACCTACTAGCGGGCCTGCCGGGGAGCTGTTTTTT.